The source of this TCR beta chain is a study of T cell repertoires in cytomegalovirus infection. As for the study in general: It was the public TCR beta signatures that indicated both CMV infection and matching HLA type. Regarding the study as a whole: Carriage of CMV together with the relevant HLA was identifiable through cumulative public TCR beta family frequency. HLA-C-restricted CMV-specific TCR beta clonotypes were dominant in the ex vivo response.

Trimming removed 7 bases at V and 4 bases at J, with 8 bases between. From germline, CDR1 is DFQATT and CDR2 SNEGSKA (reference sequence). The CDR3 extends over 11 amino acids. Via MiXCR, TCRdb re-called the reads, giving one row per CDR3 protein. The data contain roughly 640,000 distinct CDR3 sequences, 20% to 25% of them singletons. Of note for this clonotype: Antigen specificity is unknown.

The chain uses TRBV20-1 and TRBJ1-5; D not resolved. Sequencing was carried out using CD8+ T cells from PBMCs. The sequence was collected from a human donor in good health (CMV status not recorded). Some clones in this sample may be carry-over from other donors' samples. This CDR3 is CSDGRNQPQHF. CDR3 bases: TGCAGTGATGGGAGGAATCAGCCCCAGCATTTT.